This T cell receptor beta chain was identified in a study of T cell changes during pregnancy in multiple sclerosis. This clone has just one count. Germline lookup yields CDR1 SGHRS and CDR2 YFSETQ. This CDR3 has 13 amino acids. V lost 0 bases, J lost 5 bases, and 7 bases lay in between. Some clones are missing from TCRdb's copy, which holds only in-frame ones; the method was immunoSEQ multiplex PCR. The table lists under 85,000 clones, approximately 90% of them singletons. The sequencing used peripheral blood, collected in the third trimester of pregnancy. V and J are TRBV5-1 and TRBJ2-3; D is uncertain. The receptor was isolated from a female donor with multiple sclerosis, enrolled in a pregnancy study. The CDR3 here is CASSLGSGDTQYF. The CDR3 DNA follows: TGCGCCAGCAGCTTGGGGTCAGGAGATACGCAGTATTTT.